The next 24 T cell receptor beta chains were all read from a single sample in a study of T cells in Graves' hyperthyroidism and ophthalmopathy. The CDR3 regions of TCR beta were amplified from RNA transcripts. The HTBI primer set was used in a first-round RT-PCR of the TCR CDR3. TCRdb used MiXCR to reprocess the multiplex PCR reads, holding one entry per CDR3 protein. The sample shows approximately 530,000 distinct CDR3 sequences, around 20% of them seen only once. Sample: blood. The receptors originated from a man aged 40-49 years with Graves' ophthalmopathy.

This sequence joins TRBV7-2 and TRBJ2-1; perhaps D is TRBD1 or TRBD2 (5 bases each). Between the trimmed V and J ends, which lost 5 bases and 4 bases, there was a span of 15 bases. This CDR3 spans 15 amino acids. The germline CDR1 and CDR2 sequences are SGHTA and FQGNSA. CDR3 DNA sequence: TGTGCCAGCAGCACAGAGGTGGGGGTTTACAATGAGCAGTTCTTC. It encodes CASSTEVGVYNEQFF.

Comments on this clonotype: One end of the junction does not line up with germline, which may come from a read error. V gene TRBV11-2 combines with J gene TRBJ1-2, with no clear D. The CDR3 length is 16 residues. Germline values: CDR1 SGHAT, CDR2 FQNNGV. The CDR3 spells CASSPEDPATRQGYTF. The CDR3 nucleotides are TGCGCCAGCAGCCCCGAGGACCCGGCTACACGCCAGGGCTACACCTTC.

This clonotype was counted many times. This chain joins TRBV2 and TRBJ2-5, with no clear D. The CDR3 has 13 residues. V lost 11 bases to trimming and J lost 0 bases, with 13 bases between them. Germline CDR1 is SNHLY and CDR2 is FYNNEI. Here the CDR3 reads CAHLGGYQETQYF. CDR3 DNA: TGTGCCCACCTGGGCGGCTACCAAGAGACCCAGTACTTC.

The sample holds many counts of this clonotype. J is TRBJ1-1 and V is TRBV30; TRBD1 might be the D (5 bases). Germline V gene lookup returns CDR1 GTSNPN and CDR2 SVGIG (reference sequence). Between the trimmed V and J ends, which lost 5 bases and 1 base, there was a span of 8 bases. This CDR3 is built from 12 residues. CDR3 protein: CAWGTGNTEAFF. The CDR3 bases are TGTGCCTGGGGTACAGGGAACACTGAAGCTTTCTTT.

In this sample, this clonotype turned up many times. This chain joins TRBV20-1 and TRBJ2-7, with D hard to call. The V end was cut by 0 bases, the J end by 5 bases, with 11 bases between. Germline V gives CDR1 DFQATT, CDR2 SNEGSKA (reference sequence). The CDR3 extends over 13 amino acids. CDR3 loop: CSARDMSGHEQYF. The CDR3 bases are TGCAGTGCTAGAGATATGTCCGGACACGAGCAGTACTTC.

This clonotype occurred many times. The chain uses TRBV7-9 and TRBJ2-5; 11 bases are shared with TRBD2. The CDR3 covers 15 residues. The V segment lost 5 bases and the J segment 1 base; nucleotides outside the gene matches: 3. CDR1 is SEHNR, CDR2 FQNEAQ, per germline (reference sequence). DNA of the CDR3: TGTGCCAGCAGCGGGGGACTAGCGGCCCAAGAGACCCAGTACTTC. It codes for CASSGGLAAQETQYF.

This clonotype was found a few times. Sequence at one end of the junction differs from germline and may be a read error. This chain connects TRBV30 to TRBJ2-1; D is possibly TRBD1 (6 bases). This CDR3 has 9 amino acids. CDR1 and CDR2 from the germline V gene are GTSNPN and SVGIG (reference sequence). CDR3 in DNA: TGTGCCGGGGGCGATGAGCAATTCTTC. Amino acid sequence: CAGGDEQFF. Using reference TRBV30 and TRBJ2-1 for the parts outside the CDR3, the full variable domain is SQTIHQWPATLVQPVGSPLSLECTVEGTSNPNLYWYRQAAGRGLQLLFYSVGIGQISSEVPQNLSASRPQDRQFILSSKKLLLSDSGFYLCAGGDEQFFGPGTRLTVL.

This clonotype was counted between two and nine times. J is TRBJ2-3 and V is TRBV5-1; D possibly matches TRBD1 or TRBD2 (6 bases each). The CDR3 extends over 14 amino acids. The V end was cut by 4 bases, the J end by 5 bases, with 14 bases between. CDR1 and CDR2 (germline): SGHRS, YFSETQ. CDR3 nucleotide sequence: TGCGCCAGCAGCCTAGAAGGGGGGATAGATACGCAGTATTTT. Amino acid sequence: CASSLEGGIDTQYF.

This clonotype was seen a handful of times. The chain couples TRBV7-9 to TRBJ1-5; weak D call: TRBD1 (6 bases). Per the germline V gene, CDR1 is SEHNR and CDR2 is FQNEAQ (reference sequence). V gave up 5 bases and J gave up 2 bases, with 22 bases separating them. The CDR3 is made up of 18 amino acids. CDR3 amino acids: CASSARRTGRVGNQPQHF. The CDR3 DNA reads TGTGCCAGCAGCGCTCGACGAACAGGGAGAGTGGGCAATCAGCCCCAGCATTTT.

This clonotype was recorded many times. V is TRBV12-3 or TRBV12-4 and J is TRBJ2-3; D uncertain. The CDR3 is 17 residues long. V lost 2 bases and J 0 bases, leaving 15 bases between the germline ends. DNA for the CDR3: TGTGCCAGCAGTTTATTAAGGCTCCCTTCTAGCACAGATACGCAGTATTTT. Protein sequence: CASSLLRLPSSTDTQYF.

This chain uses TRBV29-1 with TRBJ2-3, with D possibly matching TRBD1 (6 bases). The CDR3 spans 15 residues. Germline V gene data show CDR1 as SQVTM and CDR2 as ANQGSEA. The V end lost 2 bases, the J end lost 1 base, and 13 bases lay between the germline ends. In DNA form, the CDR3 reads TGCAGCGTTGAAAAAACAGGGATGGGCACAGATACGCAGTATTTT. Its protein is CSVEKTGMGTDTQYF.

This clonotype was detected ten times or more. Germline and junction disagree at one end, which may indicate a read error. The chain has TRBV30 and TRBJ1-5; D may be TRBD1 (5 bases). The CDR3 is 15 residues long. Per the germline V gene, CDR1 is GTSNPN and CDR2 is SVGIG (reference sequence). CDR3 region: CAWSVGLRGNRPQHF. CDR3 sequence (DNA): TGTGCCTGGAGTGTGGGCCTTAGGGGAAATCGGCCCCAGCATTTT. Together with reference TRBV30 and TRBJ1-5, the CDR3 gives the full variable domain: SQTIHQWPATLVQPVGSPLSLECTVEGTSNPNLYWYRQAAGRGLQLLFYSVGIGQISSEVPQNLSASRPQDRQFILSSKKLLLSDSGFYLCAWSVGLRGNRPQHFGDGTRLSIL.

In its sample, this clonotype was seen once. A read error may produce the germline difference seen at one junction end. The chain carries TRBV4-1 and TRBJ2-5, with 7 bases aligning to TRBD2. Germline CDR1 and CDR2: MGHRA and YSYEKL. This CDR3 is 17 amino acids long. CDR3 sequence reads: CASSQVGAGTYQETQYF. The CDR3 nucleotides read TGTGCCAGCAGCCAAGTGGGAGCGGGAACTTACCAAGAGACCCAGTACTTC.

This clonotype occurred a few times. This CDR3 is CASGLAGETQYF. The CDR3 DNA follows: TGTGCCAGCGGACTAGCGGGAGAGACCCAGTACTTC. The chain links TRBV12-3 or TRBV12-4 to TRBJ2-5, with 11 bases identical to TRBD2. CDR3 size: 12 residues. V shed 8 bases, J shed 4 bases, and the junction held 0 bases outside the gene matches.

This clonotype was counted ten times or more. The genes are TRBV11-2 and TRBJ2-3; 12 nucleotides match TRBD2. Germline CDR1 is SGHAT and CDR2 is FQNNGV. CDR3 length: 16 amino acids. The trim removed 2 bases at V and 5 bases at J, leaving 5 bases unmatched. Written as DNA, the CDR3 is TGTGCCAGCAGCTTATCTAGCGGGAGGGGAATAGATACGCAGTATTTT. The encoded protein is CASSLSSGRGIDTQYF.

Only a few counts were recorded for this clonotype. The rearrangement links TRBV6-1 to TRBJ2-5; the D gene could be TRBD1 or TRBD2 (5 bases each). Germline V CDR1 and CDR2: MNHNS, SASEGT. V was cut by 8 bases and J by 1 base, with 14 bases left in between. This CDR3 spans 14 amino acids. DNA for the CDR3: TGTGCCAGCTCCCTCGAGGGGTTCCAAGAGACCCAGTACTTC. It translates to CASSLEGFQETQYF.

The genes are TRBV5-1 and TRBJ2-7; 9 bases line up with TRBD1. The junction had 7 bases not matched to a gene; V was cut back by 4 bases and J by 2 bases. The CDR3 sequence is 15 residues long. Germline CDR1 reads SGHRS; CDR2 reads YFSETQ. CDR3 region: CASSLLGTGTYEQYF. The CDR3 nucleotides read TGCGCCAGCAGCCTACTCGGGACAGGGACCTACGAGCAGTACTTC.

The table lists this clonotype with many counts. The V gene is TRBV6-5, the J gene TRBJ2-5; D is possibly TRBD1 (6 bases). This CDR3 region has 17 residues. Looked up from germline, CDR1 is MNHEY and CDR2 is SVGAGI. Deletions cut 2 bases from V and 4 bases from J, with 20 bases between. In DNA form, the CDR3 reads TGTGCCAGCAGTTACCTCCCGGTGGTTGGGGGCAGAGAGACCCAGTACTTC. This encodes CASSYLPVVGGRETQYF.

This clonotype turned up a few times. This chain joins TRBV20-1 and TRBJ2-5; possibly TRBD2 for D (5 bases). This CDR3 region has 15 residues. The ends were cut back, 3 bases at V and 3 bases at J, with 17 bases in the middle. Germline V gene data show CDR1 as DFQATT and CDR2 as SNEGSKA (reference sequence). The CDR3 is CSASWTSAKEETQYF. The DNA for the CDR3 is TGCAGTGCTAGCTGGACTTCGGCGAAGGAAGAGACCCAGTACTTC.

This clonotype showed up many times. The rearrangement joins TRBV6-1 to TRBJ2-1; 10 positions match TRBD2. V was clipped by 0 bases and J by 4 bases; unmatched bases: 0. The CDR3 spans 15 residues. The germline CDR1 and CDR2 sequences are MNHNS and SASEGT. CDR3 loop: CASSEAAGGYNEQFF. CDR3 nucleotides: TGTGCCAGCAGTGAAGCAGCGGGGGGGTACAATGAGCAGTTCTTC.

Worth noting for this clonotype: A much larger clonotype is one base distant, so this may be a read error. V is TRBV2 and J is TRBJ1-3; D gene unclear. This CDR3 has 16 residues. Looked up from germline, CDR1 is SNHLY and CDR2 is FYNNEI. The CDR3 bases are TGTGCCAGCACACTCCGAACGGGAACTCCGGGAAACACCGTATATTTT. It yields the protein CASTLRTGTPGNTVYF.

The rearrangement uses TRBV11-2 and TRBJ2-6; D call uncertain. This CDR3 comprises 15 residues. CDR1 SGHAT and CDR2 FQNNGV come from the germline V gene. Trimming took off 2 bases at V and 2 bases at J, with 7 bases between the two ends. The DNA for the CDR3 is TGTGCCAGCAGCTTACGGCTGGCTGGGGCCAACGTCCTGACTTTC. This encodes CASSLRLAGANVLTF.

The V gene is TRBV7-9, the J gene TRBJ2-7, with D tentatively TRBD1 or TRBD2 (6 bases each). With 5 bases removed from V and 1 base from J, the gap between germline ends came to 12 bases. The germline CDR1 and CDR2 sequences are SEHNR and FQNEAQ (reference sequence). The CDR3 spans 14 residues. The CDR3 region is CASSRQEGSYEQYF. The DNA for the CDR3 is TGTGCCAGCAGCAGACAGGAGGGTTCCTACGAGCAGTACTTC.

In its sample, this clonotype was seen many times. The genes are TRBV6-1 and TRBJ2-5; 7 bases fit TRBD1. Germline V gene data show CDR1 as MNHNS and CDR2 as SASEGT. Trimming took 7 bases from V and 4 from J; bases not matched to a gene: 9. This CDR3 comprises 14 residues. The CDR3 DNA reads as TGTGCCAGCACCCAGGGACAGAGGGTAGAGACCCAGTACTTC. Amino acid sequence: CASTQGQRVETQYF.